Described below is a single TCR beta chain sequence and its context. Its cognate antigen is unknown. The CDR3 has 16 amino acids. Germline trimming cut 5 bases from V and 4 bases from J; bases unmatched to any gene: 9. Germline-derived CDR1 and CDR2 are LNHDA and SQIVND (reference sequence). These data are taken from a study of cytomegalovirus exposure and HLA in healthy donors. Across the study: Assignment to the Caucasian-associated ancestry cluster applied to less than 85% of the approximately 390 genotyped donors. Study-wide points: Presence/absence analyses treated sequencing depth as roughly uniform across donors.

Primers included in the PCR were 60 Vbeta and 13 Jbeta primers. Profiling relied on immunoSEQ multiplex PCR, and the TCRdb table lists in-frame clones only, not all of them. The table includes 100,000 to 150,000 clones, about 82% detected once. The sample was PBMCs. The chain has TRBV19 and TRBJ1-2; 11 bases agree with TRBD1. This TCR derives from a boy younger than 18 in good health and CMV-seronegative. The CDR3 reads CASSPAGTGGPYGYTF. The CDR3 nucleotides read TGTGCCAGTAGTCCAGCCGGGACAGGGGGTCCCTATGGCTACACCTTC.